These 25 T cell receptor beta chains originate from one sample sequenced in a study of metastatic and nonmetastatic thyroid tumors. TCRdb re-analyzed the PCR reads through MiXCR. Seen here are fewer than 25,000 clones, approximately 10% observed once, and the top ten hold 6% to 8.5%. Treatment of any kind had been given to no patient before thyroid surgery. Sequencing was carried out using blood. The receptors shown here come from a female donor with papillary thyroid cancer or a benign thyroid nodule (not recorded which). Some clones in this sample may be carry-over from other donors' samples.

There are many counts of this clone. The chain uses TRBV19 and TRBJ2-7, with a tentative D call TRBD1 (6 bases). The CDR3 contains 16 residues. V lost 3 bases to trimming and J lost 0 bases, with 15 bases between them. Germline values: CDR1 LNHDA, CDR2 SQIVND (reference sequence). CDR3 region: CASSMGARSLSYEQYF. In DNA form, the CDR3 reads TGTGCCAGTAGTATGGGGGCGAGGAGCCTCTCCTACGAGCAGTACTTC.

This clone was found many times. This sequence joins TRBV28 and TRBJ2-4; D possibly uses TRBD1 or TRBD2 (7 bases each). Trimming removed 3 bases from V and 1 base from J, with 16 bases in between. The CDR3 totals 17 residues. Germline V lookup: CDR1 MDHEN, CDR2 SYDVKM. CDR3 nucleotide sequence: TGTGCCAGCAGTTTTAACAGGGGACTAAACGCCAAAAACATTCAGTACTTC. This gives the protein CASSFNRGLNAKNIQYF.

This clone showed up just a few times. It may be a read error: a sequence one base away is much more abundant. This chain connects TRBV19 to TRBJ1-1, with 7 bases matching TRBD1. Germline V gene lookup returns CDR1 LNHDA and CDR2 SQIVND (reference sequence). The CDR3 length is 12 residues. For the CDR3, the DNA is TGTGCCAGTAGTCCCGGGACAGAGAGTATTCTCTTT. Translating gives CASSPGTESILF. Full variable domain (remainder filled in from reference TRBV19 and TRBJ1-1): DGGITQSPKYLFRKEGQNVTLSCEQNLNHDAMYWYRQDPGQGLRLIYYSQIVNDFQKGDIAEGYSVSREKKESFPLTVTSAQKNPTAFYLCASSPGTESILFGQGTRLTVV.

This clone was observed at least ten times. Mismatch with germline at one junction end may stem from a read error. The same CDR3 arises from other DNA sequences in this sample as well. The chain has TRBV12-5 and TRBJ2-1; TRBD2 agrees at 12 bases. This CDR3 is 16 amino acids long. Germline assignment: CDR1 LGHNT and CDR2 FRNRAP. The CDR3 region has the DNA TGTGCTAGTGCTCAAAAAGGACTAGCGGGATACAATGAGCAATTCTTC. This translates into CASAQKGLAGYNEQFF.

This clone occurred many times. V is TRBV18 and J is TRBJ1-5, with TRBD1 as a possible D gene (6 bases). The CDR3 contains 14 residues. Trimming took off 3 bases at V and 8 bases at J, with 14 bases between the two ends. Germline values: CDR1 KGHSH, CDR2 LQKENI. CDR3: CASSPTGGMEPQHF. The CDR3, as DNA: TGTGCCAGCTCACCGACGGGGGGCATGGAGCCCCAGCATTTT.

This chain joins TRBV5-6 and TRBJ2-5, with TRBD2 as a possible D gene (5 bases). The germline V and J ends were trimmed by 4 bases and 5 bases, with 12 bases remaining between them. Germline CDR1 reads SGHDT; CDR2 reads YYEEEE. The CDR3 spans 13 residues. CDR3 in DNA: TGTGCCAGCAGCCCGACACGGAGGGAGACCCAGTACTTC. Protein product: CASSPTRRETQYF. Drawing the rest from reference TRBV5-6 and TRBJ2-5, the complete variable domain is DAGVTQSPTHLIKTRGQQVTLRCSPKSGHDTVSWYQQALGQGPQFIFQYYEEEERQRGNFPDRFSGHQFPNYSSELNVNALLLGDSALYLCASSPTRRETQYFGPGTRLLVL.

This clone was recorded many times. The chain joins TRBV20-1 to TRBJ2-7; 7 bases are a match to TRBD2. Trimming at V came to 5 bases and at J to 2 bases, leaving 9 bases not matched to a gene. This CDR3 spans 14 amino acids. Germline lookup yields CDR1 DFQATT and CDR2 SNEGSKA (reference sequence). CDR3 DNA: TGCAGTGCTTCTTCAAGGACTAGAGCCTACGAGCAGTACTTC. Protein product: CSASSRTRAYEQYF.

Comments on this clone: A clone one base away is much larger, so this may be a read error. This chain uses TRBV30 with TRBJ2-3; TRBD2 matches at 9 bases. Germline V gene lookup returns CDR1 GTSNPN and CDR2 SVGIG (reference sequence). J was trimmed by 9 bases and V by 5 bases; bases with no gene match: 9. The CDR3 runs to 13 residues. The CDR3 reads CAWGETSGPTQYF. The CDR3 DNA sequence: TGTGCCTGGGGGGAGACTAGCGGCCCGACGCAGTATTTT. Combining the CDR3 with reference TRBV30 and TRBJ2-3 gives the whole variable domain SQTIHQWPATLVQPVGSPLSLECTVEGTSNPNLYWYRQAAGRGLQLLFYSVGIGQISSEVPQNLSASRPQDRQFILSSKKLLLSDSGFYLCAWGETSGPTQYFGPGTRLTVL.

This clone qualifies as medium-sized. This chain links TRBV6-1 with TRBJ2-2; TRBD2 matches at 12 bases. The V and J ends lost 6 bases and 7 bases, in that order; junction bases with no gene match: 6. CDR3 length: 15 amino acids. Germline V gene sequence: CDR1 MNHNS, CDR2 SASEGT. The CDR3 protein is CASRLAGGQNGELFF. DNA of the CDR3: TGTGCCAGCAGGCTAGCGGGAGGGCAGAACGGGGAGCTGTTTTTT.

This clone was counted at least ten times. The CDR3 DNA reads TGTGCCAGCAGCTTGGAGGTGGGCAGGGTGAGGAGCTACGAGCAGTACTTC. Its translation is CASSLEVGRVRSYEQYF. The chain carries TRBV5-5 and TRBJ2-7; D might be TRBD1 (5 bases). V was pared by 0 bases and J by 3 bases, with 19 bases between. This CDR3 comprises 17 residues. Germline-derived CDR1 and CDR2 are SGHKS and YYEKEE (reference sequence).

By share, this clone counts as medium-sized (0.01 to 0.1%). The chain combines TRBV6-1 with TRBJ2-3; tentatively, D is TRBD2 (5 bases). The CDR3 extends over 13 amino acids. Germline lookup yields CDR1 MNHNS and CDR2 SASEGT. The V gene lost 8 bases and the J gene lost 9 bases, with 18 bases spanning the gap. CDR3 protein: CASRGEPRGTQYF. The CDR3 nucleotides read TGTGCCAGCCGGGGTGAGCCTAGAGGGACGCAGTATTTT.

The sample holds many counts of this clone. The gene calls are TRBV5-1 and TRBJ2-1, with 9 bases aligning to TRBD2. The junction had 4 bases not matched to a gene; V was cut back by 0 bases and J by 0 bases. The CDR3 spans 17 residues. Germline V gives CDR1 SGHRS, CDR2 YFSETQ. The DNA of the CDR3 is TGCGCCAGCAGCTTGGTTGGTAGCGGGAGCTCCTACAATGAGCAGTTCTTC. Encoded protein: CASSLVGSGSSYNEQFF.

This clone appeared many times. CDR3 bases: TGTGCCAGCAGCCCAACTAGCGTTAGTCCCGGAGATGAGCAGTTCTTC. This translates into CASSPTSVSPGDEQFF. The chain couples TRBV7-8 to TRBJ2-1; 7 positions agree with TRBD2. Trimming at V came to 5 bases and at J to 8 bases, leaving 15 bases not matched to a gene. Looked up from germline, CDR1 is SGHVS and CDR2 is FQNEAQ. CDR3 length: 16 amino acids.

This clone was picked up many times. This chain joins TRBV7-9 and TRBJ2-1; D is uncertain. The CDR3 covers 14 residues. The ends were cut back, 5 bases at V and 4 bases at J, with 12 bases in the middle. CDR1 and CDR2 from the germline V gene are SEHNR and FQNEAQ (reference sequence). The chain's CDR3 is CASSLSDGYNEQFF. As DNA, the CDR3 is TGTGCCAGCAGCCTTTCCGACGGGTACAATGAGCAGTTCTTC.

This clone has a count of ten or more. This chain joins TRBV5-1 and TRBJ1-6; 7 positions agree with TRBD1. V shed 8 bases, J shed 6 bases, and the junction held 14 bases outside the gene matches. There are 16 residues in the CDR3. The V gene's germline CDR1 is SGHRS and CDR2 YFSETQ. In nucleotides, the CDR3 is TGCGCCAGTTCCCCGATGGGGACAGAAGTTAATTCACCCCTCCACTTT. Its translation is CASSPMGTEVNSPLHF.

This clone was seen many times. This chain joins TRBV4-3 and TRBJ1-2; D gene uncertain. V lost 0 bases and J 3 bases, leaving 11 bases between the germline ends. Germline V gene lookup returns CDR1 LGHNA and CDR2 YSLEER. The CDR3 has 15 amino acids. CDR3 sequence reads: CASSQDPRRDYGYTF. The CDR3 DNA sequence: TGCGCCAGCAGCCAAGACCCCCGTAGGGACTATGGCTACACCTTC.

On this clone: The junction departs from germline at one end; a sequencing error may be responsible. V and J are TRBV7-6 and TRBJ2-7, with D perhaps matching TRBD1 (6 bases). The CDR3 length is 12 residues. Germline lookup yields CDR1 SGHVS and CDR2 FNYEAQ. The CDR3 is CVSRGSVYEQYF. DNA for the CDR3: TGTGTCAGCAGGGGAAGTGTCTACGAGCAGTACTTC.

This clone is deemed medium-sized. V gene TRBV28 combines with J gene TRBJ2-3; D ambiguous. CDR3 size: 13 residues. The germline V gene has CDR1 MDHEN and CDR2 SYDVKM. Trimming removed 6 bases from V and 0 bases from J, with 7 bases in between. This CDR3 reads CASRPQSTDTQYF. The CDR3 DNA reads TGTGCCAGCAGGCCCCAGAGCACAGATACGCAGTATTTT.

This clone appeared many times. The chain is built from TRBV5-1 and TRBJ2-3; D is ambiguous. V was pared by 4 bases and J by 0 bases, with 12 bases between. The length of the CDR3 is 15 residues. Germline V gene lookup returns CDR1 SGHRS and CDR2 YFSETQ. The DNA for the CDR3 is TGCGCCAGCAGCCCTGAGGCGATGAGCACAGATACGCAGTATTTT. Translated, it gives CASSPEAMSTDTQYF. Drawing the rest from reference TRBV5-1 and TRBJ2-3, the complete variable domain is KAGVTQTPRYLIKTRGQQVTLSCSPISGHRSVSWYQQTPGQGLQFLFEYFSETQRNKGNFPGRFSGRQFSNSRSEMNVSTLELGDSALYLCASSPEAMSTDTQYFGPGTRLTVL.

This clone has just a few counts. Sequence at one end of the junction differs from germline and may be a read error. The chain links TRBV6-5 to TRBJ2-3; no reliable D call. The germline gives CDR1 MNHEY, CDR2 SVGAGI. The CDR3 length is 15 residues. The CDR3 coding sequence is TGTGCCTGCAGTTCAGCGAGAGATGGACCAGATACGCAGTATTTT. It yields the protein CACSSARDGPDTQYF.

Comments on this clone: An end of the junction differs from the germline gene, which may be a read error. This chain uses TRBV28 with TRBJ1-2; a weak D match, TRBD1 (5 bases). The germline V gene encodes CDR1 MDHEN and CDR2 SYDVKM. This CDR3 region has 13 residues. CDR3 nucleotide sequence: TGTGCCAGCAGTTTGGGACCGACCTATGTCTACACCTTC. Translating gives CASSLGPTYVYTF.

This clone occurred many times. J is TRBJ2-6 and V is TRBV13; TRBD1 matches at 8 bases. Per germline, CDR1 PRHDT and CDR2 FYEKMQ (reference sequence). This CDR3 comprises 18 residues. V lost 3 bases and J lost 4; bases outside the gene matches: 11. Here the CDR3 reads CASSLGRGRRVGANVLTF. CDR3 in DNA: TGTGCCAGCAGCTTGGGCAGGGGGCGGAGGGTAGGGGCCAACGTCCTGACTTTC.

This clone was seen ten or more times. The chain couples TRBV6-1 to TRBJ2-2, with TRBD2 identical over 10 bases. Trimming removed 7 bases from V and 0 bases from J; junction bases left unmatched: 5. The length of the CDR3 is 16 residues. Per germline, CDR1 MNHNS and CDR2 SASEGT. CDR3 amino acids: CASKHTSGANTGELFF. DNA for the CDR3: TGTGCCAGCAAACATACTAGCGGGGCGAACACCGGGGAGCTGTTTTTT.

This clone came up many times. The chain links TRBV20-1 to TRBJ2-2; possibly TRBD1 for D (5 bases). The CDR3 runs to 13 residues. The germline gives CDR1 DFQATT, CDR2 SNEGSKA (reference sequence). V was trimmed by 0 bases and J by 6 bases, leaving 8 bases between them. The chain's CDR3 is CSARETEAGELFF. For the CDR3, the DNA is TGCAGTGCTAGAGAGACAGAGGCCGGGGAGCTGTTTTTT.

This clone was observed at least ten times. Here the CDR3 DNA reads TGCAGCGCCTGGGGGGGCGGAAGGGCCACTGAAGCTTTCTTT. Protein product: CSAWGGGRATEAFF. The chain combines TRBV29-1 with TRBJ1-1, with a possible D match to TRBD1 (6 bases). Trimming cost V 7 bases and J 4 bases, with 19 bases left between them. The CDR3 is 14 residues long. Germline loops: CDR1 SQVTM, CDR2 ANQGSEA. The complete variable domain, with remaining parts taken from reference TRBV29-1 and TRBJ1-1, reads SAVISQKPSRDICQRGTSLTIQCQVDSQVTMMFWYRQQPGQSLTLIATANQGSEATYESGFVIDKFPISRPNLTFSTLTVSNMSPEDSSIYLCSAWGGGRATEAFFGQGTRLTVV.